The T cell receptor (beta chain) described here comes from a study of T cells in Graves' hyperthyroidism and ophthalmopathy. Study as a whole: Before any treatment, at initial diagnosis, peripheral blood was collected.

In its sample, this clonotype was seen many times. As yet, its antigen is unknown. The CDR3 regions of TCR beta were amplified from RNA transcripts. The primer set for the first-round RT-PCR of the TCR CDR3 was HTBI. TCRdb re-called the multiplex PCR reads through MiXCR, storing one row per CDR3 protein. The sample comprises about 400,000 distinct CDR3 sequences, over 12% of which are singletons, and 25% to 30% rests with the top ten. This CDR3 contains 14 residues. The V end lost 3 bases, the J end lost 1 base, and 10 bases lay between the germline ends. Germline CDR1 and CDR2: ENHRY and SYGVKD. Study-wide results and caveats: Most thyroid clonotypes expanded above 0.001 were also detected in blood.

This sequence joins TRBV10-3 and TRBJ2-7; the D gene could be TRBD1 or TRBD2 (5 bases each). What was sequenced was blood. The TCR comes from a man between 45 and 60 years old with Graves' ophthalmopathy. CDR3 loop: CAISDGTASYEQYF. The CDR3 nucleotides read TGTGCCATCAGTGATGGGACGGCTTCCTACGAGCAGTACTTC.